This T cell receptor beta chain emerged from a study of cytomegalovirus exposure and HLA in healthy donors. Points from the study as a whole: Whilst most TCR sequences proved rare, a subset of public TCRs occurred across many donors. TCR clusters originating in the first cohort tended to co-occur in the approximately 130 validation repertoires, according to a later analysis. Altogether, 160 or so TCR beta chains were recorded as cytomegalovirus-associated.

Remarks on this clone: No antigen is known for it.

Produced via immunoSEQ multiplex PCR; TCRdb's table is partial and in-frame only. The sample yields 150,000 to 180,000 clones, around 88% seen once. V dropped 3 bases and J dropped 2; count of bases not matched to a gene: 7. The CDR3 length is 17 residues. Germline V gene lookup returns CDR1 SGHNT and CDR2 YYREEE (reference sequence). This TCR came from a man aged 18 to 29 in good health and CMV-seropositive. Sequencing was carried out using PBMCs. The rearrangement uses TRBV5-4 and TRBJ2-3; TRBD2 aligns across 12 bases. CDR3 bases: TGTGCCAGCAGCTCCGGGACTAGCGGGTTTACCACAGATACGCAGTATTTT. Protein sequence: CASSSGTSGFTTDTQYF. The variable domain in full, with the rest retrieved from reference TRBV5-4 and TRBJ2-3, is ETGVTQSPTHLIKTRGQQVTLRCSSQSGHNTVSWYQQALGQGPQFIFQYYREEENGRGNFPPRFSGLQFPNYSSELNVNALELDDSALYLCASSSGTSGFTTDTQYFGPGTRLTVL.